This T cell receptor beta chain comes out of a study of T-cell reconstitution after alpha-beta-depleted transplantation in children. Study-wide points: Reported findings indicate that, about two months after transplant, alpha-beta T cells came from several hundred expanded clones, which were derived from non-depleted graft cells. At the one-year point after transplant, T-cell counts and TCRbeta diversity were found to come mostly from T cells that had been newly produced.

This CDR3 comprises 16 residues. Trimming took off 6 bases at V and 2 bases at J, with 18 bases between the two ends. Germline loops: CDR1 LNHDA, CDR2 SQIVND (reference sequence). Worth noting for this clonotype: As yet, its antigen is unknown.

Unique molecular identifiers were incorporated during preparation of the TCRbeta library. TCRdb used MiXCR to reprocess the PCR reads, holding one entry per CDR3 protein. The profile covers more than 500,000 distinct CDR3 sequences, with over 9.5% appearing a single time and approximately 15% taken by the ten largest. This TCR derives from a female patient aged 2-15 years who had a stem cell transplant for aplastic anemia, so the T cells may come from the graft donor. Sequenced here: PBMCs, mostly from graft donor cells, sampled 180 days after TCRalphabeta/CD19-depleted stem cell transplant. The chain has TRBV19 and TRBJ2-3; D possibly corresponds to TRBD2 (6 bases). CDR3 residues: CASSVDPRGFTDTQYF. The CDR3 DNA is TGTGCCAGTAGCGTGGACCCCCGGGGGTTCACAGATACGCAGTATTTT.